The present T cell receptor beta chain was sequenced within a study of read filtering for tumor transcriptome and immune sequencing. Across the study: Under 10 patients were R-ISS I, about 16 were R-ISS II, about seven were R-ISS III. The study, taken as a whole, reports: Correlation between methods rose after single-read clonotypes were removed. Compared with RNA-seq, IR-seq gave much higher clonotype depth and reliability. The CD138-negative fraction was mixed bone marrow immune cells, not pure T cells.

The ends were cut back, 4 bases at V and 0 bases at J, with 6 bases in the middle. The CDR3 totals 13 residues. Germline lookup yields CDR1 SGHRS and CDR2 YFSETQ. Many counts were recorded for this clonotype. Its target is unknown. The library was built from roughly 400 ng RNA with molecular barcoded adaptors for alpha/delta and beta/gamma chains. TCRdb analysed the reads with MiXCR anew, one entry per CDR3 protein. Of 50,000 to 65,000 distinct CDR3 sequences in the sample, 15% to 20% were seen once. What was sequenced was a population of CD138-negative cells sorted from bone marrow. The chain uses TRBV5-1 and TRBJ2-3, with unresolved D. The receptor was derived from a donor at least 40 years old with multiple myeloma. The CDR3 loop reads CASSLDSTDTQYF. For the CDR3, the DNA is TGCGCCAGCAGCCTTGATAGCACAGATACGCAGTATTTT.